This TCR beta chain was retrieved from a study of regulatory T cells in long-lasting Graves disease. The TCR beta library used iRepertoire HTBI primers with Arm-PCR amplification of CDR3. Via MiXCR, TCRdb re-called the multiplex PCR reads, giving one row per CDR3 protein. The table has about 540,000 distinct CDR3 sequences, roughly 13% seen once; the top ten hold roughly a tenth. Noted time point: newly diagnosed GD, antithyroid drugs for less than 3 months. The TCR library was made from RNA that had been extracted from PBMCs in TRIzol. The peripheral blood volume drawn was roughly 9.9 milliliters, and it was collected into EDTA tubes. Germline CDR1 reads MNHEY; CDR2 reads SVGAGI. CDR3 size: 15 residues. This clonotype was counted a single time. One junction end does not reproduce the germline sequence, and a read error may be involved. These data were also reused for a study on T cells in Graves' hyperthyroidism and ophthalmopathy. That paper adds: Clinical symptoms, serum thyroxine, TRAb, thyroid ultrasound and orbital computed tomography informed diagnoses.

The rearrangement joins TRBV6-5 to TRBJ2-3; maybe TRBD2 (5 bases). The source material was peripheral blood mononuclear cells (PBMCs), sampled at new diagnosis, from a patient treated with antithyroid drugs. The sequence derives from a man younger than 45 with Graves disease. DNA of the CDR3: TGTGCCAGCAGTTCCTTCGACCCTAGCACAGATATGCAGTATTTT. It is translated as CASSSFDPSTDMQYF.